This paragraph covers one T cell receptor (beta chain) sequence. Antigen unknown. The entry originates in a study of vaccination and CD4 T cells after COVID-19. The CDR3 has 14 residues. Trimming took off 4 bases at V and 0 bases at J, with 9 bases between the two ends. CDR1 MNHEY and CDR2 SVGEGT come from the germline V gene. Cultured CD4+ T cells had their DNA profiled by the Oncomine TCR Beta short-read assay. The authors extracted genomic DNA from cultured CD4+ T cells. TCRdb re-called the PCR reads through MiXCR, storing one row per CDR3 protein. The data show over 7,000 distinct CDR3 sequences, with approximately 40% seen just once and about 32% held by the top ten. This sample's treatment: roughly 10-day PBMC culture with coronavirus spike peptide pools or control peptides (ViraFEST assay). Pre-COVID-19 pandemic sampling (2011-2018) yielded the unexposed donor's CD4+ T cells.

The receptor was isolated from a human donor in good health. Sequencing was performed on CD4+ T cells from blood, cultured in vitro. The chain links TRBV6-2 or TRBV6-3 to TRBJ2-5; D gene unclear. The CDR3 protein is CASSSRLDQETQYF. The CDR3 nucleotides are TGTGCCAGCAGTTCCCGTTTGGACCAAGAGACCCAGTACTTC.